Listed here are 10 T cell receptor beta chains from one sample, sequenced in a study of PD-1 blockade in classical Hodgkin lymphoma. Using immunoSEQ multiplex PCR, the repertoire was profiled, and TCRdb retains in-frame clones only, with some absent. The data hold 90,000 to 130,000 clones, with nearly 90% observed a single time. After autologous stem cell transplantation all patients relapsed, and prior brentuximab vedotin exposure differed between cohorts. The specimen comprised peripheral blood mononuclear cells (PBMCs), sampled before the second cycle of nivolumab. The receptor set was obtained from a human donor with classical Hodgkin lymphoma.

The chain uses TRBV7-9 and TRBJ2-2; 12 bases align to TRBD2. CDR3 size: 17 residues. V dropped 5 bases and J dropped 4; count of bases not matched to a gene: 8. From germline, CDR1 is SEHNR and CDR2 FQNEAQ (reference sequence). The CDR3 coding sequence is TGTGCCAGCAGCCCCCGAGGACTAGCGGGACGCACCGGGGAGCTGTTTTTT. This sequence encodes CASSPRGLAGRTGELFF.

This chain links TRBV19 with TRBJ1-3, with no clear D. This CDR3 region has 15 residues. The germline CDR1 and CDR2 sequences are LNHDA and SQIVND (reference sequence). V shed 5 bases and J shed 2 bases, with 13 bases lying between them. The DNA of the CDR3 is TGTGCCAGTAGTTCCCGGGTAGAGCCTGGAAACACCATATATTTT. It specifies CASSSRVEPGNTIYF.

The chain joins TRBV5-1 to TRBJ2-3; no reliable D call. The CDR3 spans 13 residues. Trimming stripped 6 bases from V and 4 bases from J, with 12 bases between. From germline, CDR1 is SGHRS and CDR2 YFSETQ. The CDR3 bases are TGCGCCAGCATGCCTTCCGGGCCAGATACGCAGTATTTT. This gives the protein CASMPSGPDTQYF.

This chain links TRBV5-6 with TRBJ2-1, with D perhaps matching TRBD2 (6 bases). Germline CDR1 reads SGHDT; CDR2 reads YYEEEE. This CDR3 has 10 residues. Trimming cost V 7 bases and J 7 bases, with 6 bases left between them. This chain's CDR3 is CASGGNEQFF. Here the CDR3 DNA reads TGTGCCAGCGGGGGGAATGAGCAGTTCTTC.

The chain employs TRBV4-1 and TRBJ2-5, with D uncertain. The CDR3 runs 16 residues. Germline CDR1 is MGHRA and CDR2 is YSYEKL. The ends were cut back, 1 base at V and 0 bases at J, with 12 bases in the middle. The CDR3 loop is CASSQGWAKHQETQYF. CDR3 nucleotides: TGCGCCAGCAGCCAAGGTTGGGCTAAACACCAAGAGACCCAGTACTTC.

The chain has TRBV6-1 and TRBJ2-7, with D possibly TRBD2 on 5 matching bases. Trimming pared 6 bases from V and 5 bases from J, leaving 14 bases between. Germline lookup yields CDR1 MNHNS and CDR2 SASEGT. The CDR3 consists of 13 residues. The CDR3 sequence is CASSPNRGNEQYF. DNA of the CDR3: TGTGCCAGCAGCCCAAACCGGGGTAACGAGCAGTACTTC.

The genes are TRBV29-1 and TRBJ2-7; 7 nucleotides line up with TRBD1. From germline, CDR1 is SQVTM and CDR2 ANQGSEA. The trim removed 4 bases at V and 2 bases at J, leaving 2 bases unmatched. The CDR3 extends over 12 amino acids. The DNA for the CDR3 is TGCAGCGTTGGGACAGGAACCTACGAGCAGTACTTC. Protein product: CSVGTGTYEQYF.

The chain carries TRBV11-1 and TRBJ2-1; D gene ambiguous. The V gene's germline CDR1 is SGHAT and CDR2 FQDESV (reference sequence). This CDR3 region has 12 residues. Trimming left V 1 base short and J 8 bases short, with 6 bases between. The CDR3 spells CASSLGFHEQFF. CDR3 sequence (DNA): TGTGCCAGCAGCTTAGGTTTCCATGAGCAGTTCTTC.

V gene TRBV7-9 combines with J gene TRBJ1-2, with 8 bases aligning to TRBD1. Germline V gene data show CDR1 as SEHNR and CDR2 as FQNEAQ (reference sequence). Trimming removed 4 bases from V and 1 base from J; junction bases left unmatched: 17. This CDR3 comprises 19 residues. The CDR3 reads CASSSIFSVGTGINYGYTF. In DNA, the CDR3 is TGTGCCAGCAGCTCAATTTTTTCCGTAGGGACAGGCATTAACTATGGCTACACCTTC.

This clone was detected a few times. The chain uses TRBV11-3 and TRBJ1-1; D ambiguous. Germline V gene data show CDR1 as SGHNT and CDR2 as YENEEA. The CDR3 is 13 amino acids. The V end was cut by 5 bases, the J end by 4 bases, with 11 bases between. CDR3 sequence (DNA): TGTGCCAGCAGCCAGACCGTAGGCACTGAAGCTTTCTTT. Protein sequence: CASSQTVGTEAFF.